The T cell receptor (beta chain) described here comes from a study of blood T cell repertoires in COVID-19. The age range of participants was 18 to 89 years, with residence in under 30 US areas. Participants' own reports of clinical history determined their cohort assignment. Cohort 3 donors counted as recovered after two negative PCRs, clearance, or resolved symptoms. Germline V gene lookup returns CDR1 SNHLY and CDR2 FYNNEI. V gave up 1 base and J gave up 13 bases; unmatched junction bases: 7. This CDR3 has 14 residues. Clones were read by immunoSEQ multiplex PCR, and TCRdb kept only the in-frame ones, dropping some. Of 400,000 or so clones detected, less than 95% appear once; the ten largest clones hold roughly 0.66%.

The origin of this receptor is a man aged 18-30 years who had recovered from COVID-19. The sample taken for sequencing was PBMCs or T cells enriched from blood (not recorded which). The chain combines TRBV2 with TRBJ1-6, with TRBD1 identical over 7 bases. CDR3 sequence reads: CASSEGRQGAPLHF. CDR3 coding DNA: TGTGCCAGCAGTGAAGGGCGACAGGGAGCTCCCCTCCACTTT.